The entry that follows covers one T cell receptor (beta chain) sequence. The CDR3 consists of 16 residues. Trimming took 0 bases from V and 4 from J, leaving 13 bases between them. CDR1 is MNHEY, CDR2 SVGAGI, per germline. These data originate in a study of blood T cell repertoires in COVID-19. Libraries were prepared by immunoSEQ multiplex PCR; TCRdb keeps only in-frame clonotypes and omits some of them. The table lists approximately 47,000 clones, 70% to 90% of them singletons. While infection was still active, Seattle patients were enrolled and then followed longitudinally. The source of this sequence is a woman older than 75 with COVID-19, enrolled during active disease. The sample consisted of peripheral blood. This sequence joins TRBV6-5 and TRBJ1-3; D uncertain. The CDR3 is CASSYSSSRPGNTIYF. In nucleotides, the CDR3 is TGTGCCAGCAGTTACTCGTCTTCCAGGCCGGGAAACACCATATATTTT.